This paragraph reports one T cell receptor beta chain. This sample is drawn from a study of chemoradiotherapy in HPV16-positive cancers. The repertoire was sequenced with immunoSEQ multiplex PCR; TCRdb's copy has only in-frame clones and lacks some. This sample has tens of thousands of clones, with roughly 92% found just once. The CDR3 runs to 17 residues. With V trimmed by 5 bases and J by 1 base, 11 bases remained unmatched. Germline lookup yields CDR1 KGHSH and CDR2 LQKENI. Over chemoradiotherapy, repertoires were sampled more than once. This sequence originates from a human donor with HPV-associated anogenital cancer. This sequence joins TRBV18 and TRBJ1-1, with 9 bases lining up with TRBD1. The sample in question was blood, obtained from a patient who underwent chemoradiotherapy. CDR3 in amino acids: CASSTNPWTGENTEAFF. DNA of the CDR3: TGTGCCAGCTCAACGAACCCCTGGACAGGGGAGAACACTGAAGCTTTCTTT. Full variable domain (outside the CDR3, taken from reference TRBV18 and TRBJ1-1): NAGVMQNPRHLVRRRGQEARLRCSPMKGHSHVYWYRQLPEEGLKFMVYLQKENIIDESGMPKERFSAEFPKEGPSILRIQQVVRGDSAAYFCASSTNPWTGENTEAFFGQGTRLTVV.